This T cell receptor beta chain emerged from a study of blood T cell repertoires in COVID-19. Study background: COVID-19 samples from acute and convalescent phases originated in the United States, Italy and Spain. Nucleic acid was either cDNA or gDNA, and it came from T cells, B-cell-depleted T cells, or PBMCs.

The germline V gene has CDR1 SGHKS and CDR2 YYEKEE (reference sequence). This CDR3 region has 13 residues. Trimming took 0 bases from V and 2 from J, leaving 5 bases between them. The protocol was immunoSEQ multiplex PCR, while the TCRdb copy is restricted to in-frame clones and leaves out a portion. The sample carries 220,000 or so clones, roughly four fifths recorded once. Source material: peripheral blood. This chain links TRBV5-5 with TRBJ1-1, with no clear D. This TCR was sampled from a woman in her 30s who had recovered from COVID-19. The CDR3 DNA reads TGTGCCAGCAGCTTGGGTCTCAACACTGAAGCTTTCTTT. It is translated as CASSLGLNTEAFF.